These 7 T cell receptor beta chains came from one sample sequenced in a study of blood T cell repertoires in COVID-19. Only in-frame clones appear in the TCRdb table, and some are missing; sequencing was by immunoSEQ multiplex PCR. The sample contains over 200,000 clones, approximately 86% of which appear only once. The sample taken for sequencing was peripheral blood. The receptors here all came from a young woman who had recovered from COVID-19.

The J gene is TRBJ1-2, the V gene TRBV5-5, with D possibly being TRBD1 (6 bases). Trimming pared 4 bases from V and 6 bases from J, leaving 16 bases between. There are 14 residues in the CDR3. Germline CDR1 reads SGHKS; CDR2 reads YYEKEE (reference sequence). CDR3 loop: CASSRVQGTDGYTF. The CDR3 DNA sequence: TGTGCCAGCAGCCGGGTCCAGGGGACGGATGGCTACACCTTC.

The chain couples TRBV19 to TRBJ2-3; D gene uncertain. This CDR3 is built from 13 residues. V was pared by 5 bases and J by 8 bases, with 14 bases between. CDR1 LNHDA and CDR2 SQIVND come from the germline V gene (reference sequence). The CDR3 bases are TGTGCCAGTAGTCCCGAGACACTTCCTACGCAGTATTTT. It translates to CASSPETLPTQYF. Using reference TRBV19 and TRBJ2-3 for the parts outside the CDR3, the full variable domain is DGGITQSPKYLFRKEGQNVTLSCEQNLNHDAMYWYRQDPGQGLRLIYYSQIVNDFQKGDIAEGYSVSREKKESFPLTVTSAQKNPTAFYLCASSPETLPTQYFGPGTRLTVL.

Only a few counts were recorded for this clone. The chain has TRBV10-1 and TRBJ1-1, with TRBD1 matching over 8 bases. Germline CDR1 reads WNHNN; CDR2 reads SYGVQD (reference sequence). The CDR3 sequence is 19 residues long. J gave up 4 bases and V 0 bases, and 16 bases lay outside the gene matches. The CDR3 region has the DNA TGCGCCAGCAGTGAGTCAAATTCTTGGACAGGGAGGGAGAGCACTGAAGCTTTCTTT. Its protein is CASSESNSWTGRESTEAFF.

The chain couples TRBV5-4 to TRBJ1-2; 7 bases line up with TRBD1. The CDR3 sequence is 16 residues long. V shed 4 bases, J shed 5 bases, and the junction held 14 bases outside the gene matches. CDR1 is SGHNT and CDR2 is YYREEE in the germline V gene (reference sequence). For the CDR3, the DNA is TGTGCCAGCAGCCCTTTAGTACCGACAGGGCAGTATGGCTACACCTTC. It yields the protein CASSPLVPTGQYGYTF.

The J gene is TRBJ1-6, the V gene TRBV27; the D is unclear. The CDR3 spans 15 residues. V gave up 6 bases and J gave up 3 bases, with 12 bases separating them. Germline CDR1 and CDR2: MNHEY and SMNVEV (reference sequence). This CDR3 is CASSSKNGYNSPLHF. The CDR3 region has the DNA TGTGCCAGCAGCTCTAAGAACGGCTATAATTCACCCCTCCACTTT.

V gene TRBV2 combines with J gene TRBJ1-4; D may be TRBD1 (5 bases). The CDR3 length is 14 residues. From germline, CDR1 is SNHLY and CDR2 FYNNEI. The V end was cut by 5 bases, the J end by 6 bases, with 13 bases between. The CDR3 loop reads CASSRGGDYEKLFF. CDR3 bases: TGTGCCAGCAGTCGGGGAGGGGACTATGAAAAACTGTTTTTT. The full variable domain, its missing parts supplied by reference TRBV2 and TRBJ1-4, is EPEVTQTPSHQVTQMGQEVILRCVPISNHLYFYWYRQILGQKVEFLVSFYNNEISEKSEIFDDQFSVERPDGSNFTLKIRSTKLEDSAMYFCASSRGGDYEKLFFGSGTQLSVL.

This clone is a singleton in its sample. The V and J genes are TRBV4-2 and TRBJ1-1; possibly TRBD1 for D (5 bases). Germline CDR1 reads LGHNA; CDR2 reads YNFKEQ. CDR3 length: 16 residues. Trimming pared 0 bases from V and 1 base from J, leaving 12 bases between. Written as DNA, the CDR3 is TGTGCCAGCAGCCAAGATCGGGTTGGGGCGAACACTGAAGCTTTCTTT. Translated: CASSQDRVGANTEAFF.